These 9 T cell receptor beta chains came from one sample sequenced in a study of shared T cell receptors in the human thymus. The data were produced by immunoSEQ multiplex PCR, yet TCRdb's version contains in-frame clones alone and is incomplete. Of about 660,000 clones detected, around 87% appear once; the ten largest clones hold 0.01%. These data also featured in a second study, about human thymus T cells.

Sequenced material: thymocytes. The receptors stem from a boy in the first two years of life with a congenital heart defect.

This clone occurred once. V is TRBV4-1 and J is TRBJ2-7; no definite D call. This CDR3 is 15 amino acids long. Trimming took 1 base from V and 4 from J, leaving 14 bases between them. Looked up from germline, CDR1 is MGHRA and CDR2 is YSYEKL. The CDR3 bases are TGCGCCAGCAGCCAAGGTCCTAGACTGCAATACGAGCAGTACTTC. This codes for CASSQGPRLQYEQYF.

The J gene is TRBJ2-3, the V gene TRBV4-3, with D possibly matching TRBD1 (5 bases). Trimming shortened V by 0 bases and J by 2 bases, and 12 bases separated the two germline ends. The CDR3 has 16 amino acids. Germline V gene lookup returns CDR1 LGHNA and CDR2 YSLEER. DNA for the CDR3: TGCGCCAGCAGCCAAGATATGGAGACAGACACAGATACGCAGTATTTT. This encodes CASSQDMETDTDTQYF.

The gene calls are TRBV14 and TRBJ2-7; 11 nucleotides line up with TRBD2. The CDR3 is made up of 15 amino acids. Germline values: CDR1 SGHDN, CDR2 FVKESK. With V trimmed by 4 bases and J by 2 bases, 4 bases remained unmatched. The CDR3 sequence is CASSPPLAGAYEQYF. The CDR3 DNA sequence: TGTGCCAGCAGCCCCCCACTAGCGGGAGCCTACGAGCAGTACTTC.

The J gene is TRBJ2-1, the V gene TRBV4-3, with D tentatively TRBD1 (5 bases). Trimming shortened V by 1 base and J by 0 bases, and 13 bases separated the two germline ends. The V gene's germline CDR1 is LGHNA and CDR2 YSLEER. The length of the CDR3 is 17 residues. The CDR3: CASSQGRQLFSYNEQFF. CDR3 coding DNA: TGCGCCAGCAGCCAAGGGCGACAGTTATTCTCCTACAATGAGCAGTTCTTC.

This sequence joins TRBV19 and TRBJ2-5, with a tentative D call TRBD1 (7 bases). Germline V gene sequence: CDR1 LNHDA, CDR2 SQIVND (reference sequence). This CDR3 has 15 amino acids. V shed 5 bases and J shed 2 bases, with 15 bases lying between them. The CDR3 DNA reads TGTGCCAGTAGTCACCCAGGGGGGCTTCAAGAGACCCAGTACTTC. It specifies CASSHPGGLQETQYF.

This sequence joins TRBV27 and TRBJ1-1; 8 positions match TRBD1. The CDR3 totals 16 residues. Germline CDR1 is MNHEY and CDR2 is SMNVEV (reference sequence). V shed 0 bases, J shed 5 bases, and the junction held 8 bases outside the gene matches. CDR3 DNA sequence: TGTGCCAGCAGTTTATCGGGTCAACAGGGGGGTACTGAAGCTTTCTTT. Residues: CASSLSGQQGGTEAFF.

J is TRBJ2-7 and V is TRBV28; tentative D call: TRBD1 (5 bases). V lost 6 bases and J lost 3, with 15 bases in between. The V gene's germline CDR1 is MDHEN and CDR2 SYDVKM. The CDR3 consists of 14 residues. In DNA form, the CDR3 reads TGTGCCAGCAGCCAAGGGGTCCCAGTCTACGAGCAGTACTTC. This codes for CASSQGVPVYEQYF.

The CDR3 loop reads CASSSRDMNTEAFF. CDR3 DNA sequence: TGCGCCAGCAGCTCGCGCGACATGAACACTGAAGCTTTCTTT. The chain carries TRBV5-1 and TRBJ1-1, with no clear D. The germline CDR1 and CDR2 sequences are SGHRS and YFSETQ. Trimming removed 3 bases at V and 0 bases at J, with 9 bases between. The CDR3 runs to 14 residues. The entire variable domain, with the rest obtained from reference TRBV5-1 and TRBJ1-1, is as follows: KAGVTQTPRYLIKTRGQQVTLSCSPISGHRSVSWYQQTPGQGLQFLFEYFSETQRNKGNFPGRFSGRQFSNSRSEMNVSTLELGDSALYLCASSSRDMNTEAFFGQGTRLTVV.

The J gene is TRBJ2-5, the V gene TRBV5-1; 9 nucleotides agree with TRBD2. The end of the DNA fits TRBJ2-7 better, so the J call may be wrong. Germline values: CDR1 SGHRS, CDR2 YFSETQ. CDR3 length: 14 residues. CDR3 coding DNA: TGCGCCAGCAGCTCTCGGCGGGAGGGCTACGAGCAGTACTTC. Amino acids: CASSSRREGYEQYF.